These T cell receptor beta chains were read from a single sample in a study of blood T cell repertoires in COVID-19. Repertoires were generated with immunoSEQ multiplex PCR, while TCRdb's copy carries only in-frame clones and drops some. The sample has 350,000 to 400,000 clones; roughly 90% are singletons. Sequencing input: PBMCs or T cells enriched from blood (not recorded which). These receptor sequences come from a young woman with acute COVID-19. The CDR3 runs from the conserved cysteine through the conserved F or W. The D gene is left open where the match is weak.

>TRBV3-1/TRBV3-2|TRBD1
CASSQPTGGTDTQYF
>TRBV5-6|NA
CASSLIAYSYEQYF
>TRBV18|TRBD1
CASSPTDRGTYEQYF
>TRBV5-1|NA
CASSPEGTPSTEQFF
>TRBV5-1|TRBD1
CASSLARGGAGTTNEKLFF
>TRBV6-5|NA
CASTQGRFGTEAFF
>TRBV27|TRBD1
CASRYSGTGWTEAFF
>TRBV18|NA
CASSPRQDNTGELFF
>TRBV21-1|NA
CASSKASRQGEAFF
>TRBV7-3|TRBD1
CASSLNFGQGGYNEQFF
>TRBV4-3|NA
CASSHRGGYAGELFF
>TRBV6-5|NA
CASSYRDNNYGYTF
>TRBV9|NA
CASSVGGGNYGYTF
>TRBV7-6|TRBD1
CASSRTGAGANVLTF
>TRBV7-2|NA
CASSSVESSGNTIYF
>TRBV9|TRBD2
CASSMTSGGPTDTQYF
>TRBV10-1|TRBD1
CASSGGTGGVYGYTF
>TRBV3-1/TRBV3-2|TRBD2
CASSRLAGGTDTQYF
>TRBV4-2|NA
CASSQDLLVYNEQFF
>TRBV2|NA
CASSGSVVTNEKLFF
>TRBV2|NA
CASSGTQNTEAFF
>TRBV5-1|TRBD1
CASSTGDSNSYEQYF
>TRBV7-2|NA
CASSPRGGSTGTDTQYF
>TRBV7-2|TRBD1
CASSLMDRRLNTEAFF
>TRBV5-1|NA
CASSYGEYTEAFF
>TRBV12-5|TRBD1
CASGLGTGARTEAFF
>TRBV5-6|NA
CASSLVQGGTEAFF
>TRBV28|NA
CASSSGRRSGNTIYF
>TRBV11-2|TRBD2
CASSAPGLATGELFF
>TRBV7-3|NA
CASSPSGGNQPQHF
>TRBV4-1|TRBD1
CASSLIESDRAYGYTF
>TRBV24-1|TRBD1
CATSDPDGQGWNNEQFF
>TRBV3-1/TRBV3-2|TRBD1
CASSRGGQGSEQFF